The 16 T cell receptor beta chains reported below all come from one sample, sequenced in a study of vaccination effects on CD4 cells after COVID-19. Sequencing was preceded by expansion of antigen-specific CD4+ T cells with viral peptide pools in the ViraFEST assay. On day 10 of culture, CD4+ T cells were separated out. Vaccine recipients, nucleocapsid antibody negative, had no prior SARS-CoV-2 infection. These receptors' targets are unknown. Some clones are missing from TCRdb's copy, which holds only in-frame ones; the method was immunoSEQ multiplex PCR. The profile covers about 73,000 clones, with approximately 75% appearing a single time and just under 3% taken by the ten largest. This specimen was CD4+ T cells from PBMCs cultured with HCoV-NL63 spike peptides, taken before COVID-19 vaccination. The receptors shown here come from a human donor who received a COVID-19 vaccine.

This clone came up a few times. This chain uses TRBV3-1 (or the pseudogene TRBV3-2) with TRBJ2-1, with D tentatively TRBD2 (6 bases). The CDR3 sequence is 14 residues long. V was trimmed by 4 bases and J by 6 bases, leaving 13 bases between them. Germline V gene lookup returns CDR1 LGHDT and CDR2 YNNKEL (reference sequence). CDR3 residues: CASSLTGTSNEQFF. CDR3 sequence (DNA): TGTGCCAGCAGCCTGACCGGGACTTCCAATGAGCAGTTCTTC.

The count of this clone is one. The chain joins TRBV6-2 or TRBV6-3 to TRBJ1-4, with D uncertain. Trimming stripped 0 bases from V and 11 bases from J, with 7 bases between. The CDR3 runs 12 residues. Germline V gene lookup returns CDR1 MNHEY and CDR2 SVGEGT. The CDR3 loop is CASSYSTRKLFF. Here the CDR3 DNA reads TGTGCCAGCAGTTACTCGACTCGGAAACTGTTTTTT.

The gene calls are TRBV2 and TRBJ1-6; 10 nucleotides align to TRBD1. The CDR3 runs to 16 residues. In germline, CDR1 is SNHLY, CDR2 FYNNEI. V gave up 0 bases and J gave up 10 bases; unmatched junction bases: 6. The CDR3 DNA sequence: TGTGCCAGCAGTGAAGCCGGGACAGGGGAGGGCTCACCCCTCCACTTT. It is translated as CASSEAGTGEGSPLHF. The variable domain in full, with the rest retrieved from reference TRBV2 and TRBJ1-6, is EPEVTQTPSHQVTQMGQEVILRCVPISNHLYFYWYRQILGQKVEFLVSFYNNEISEKSEIFDDQFSVERPDGSNFTLKIRSTKLEDSAMYFCASSEAGTGEGSPLHFGNGTRLTVT.

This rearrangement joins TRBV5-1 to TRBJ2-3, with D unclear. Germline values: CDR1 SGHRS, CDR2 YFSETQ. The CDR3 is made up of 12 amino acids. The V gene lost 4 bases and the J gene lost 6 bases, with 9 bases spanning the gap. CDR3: CASSPIQDTQYF. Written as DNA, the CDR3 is TGCGCCAGCAGCCCTATTCAGGATACGCAGTATTTT. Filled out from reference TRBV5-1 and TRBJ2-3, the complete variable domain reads KAGVTQTPRYLIKTRGQQVTLSCSPISGHRSVSWYQQTPGQGLQFLFEYFSETQRNKGNFPGRFSGRQFSNSRSEMNVSTLELGDSALYLCASSPIQDTQYFGPGTRLTVL.

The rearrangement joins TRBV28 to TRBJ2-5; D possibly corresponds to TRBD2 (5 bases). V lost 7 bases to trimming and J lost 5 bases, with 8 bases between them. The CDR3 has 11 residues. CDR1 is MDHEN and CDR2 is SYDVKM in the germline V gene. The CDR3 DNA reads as TGTGCCAGCACGGGGTTTGAGACCCAGTACTTC. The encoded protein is CASTGFETQYF.

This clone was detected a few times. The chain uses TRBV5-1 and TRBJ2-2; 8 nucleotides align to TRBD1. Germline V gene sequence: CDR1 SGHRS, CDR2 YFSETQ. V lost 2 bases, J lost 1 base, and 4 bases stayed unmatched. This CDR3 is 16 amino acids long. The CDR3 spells CASSFLGQVNTGELFF. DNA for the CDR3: TGCGCCAGCAGCTTTCTGGGACAGGTGAACACCGGGGAGCTGTTTTTT. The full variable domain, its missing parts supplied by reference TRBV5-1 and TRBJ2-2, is KAGVTQTPRYLIKTRGQQVTLSCSPISGHRSVSWYQQTPGQGLQFLFEYFSETQRNKGNFPGRFSGRQFSNSRSEMNVSTLELGDSALYLCASSFLGQVNTGELFFGEGSRLTVL.

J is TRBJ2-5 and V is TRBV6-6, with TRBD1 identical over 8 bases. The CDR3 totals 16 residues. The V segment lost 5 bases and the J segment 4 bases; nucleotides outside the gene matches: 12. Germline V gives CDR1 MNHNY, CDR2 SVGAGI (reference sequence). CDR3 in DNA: TGTGCCAGCAGTCCCTCGGACAGGGTTGGTGGAGAGACCCAGTACTTC. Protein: CASSPSDRVGGETQYF.

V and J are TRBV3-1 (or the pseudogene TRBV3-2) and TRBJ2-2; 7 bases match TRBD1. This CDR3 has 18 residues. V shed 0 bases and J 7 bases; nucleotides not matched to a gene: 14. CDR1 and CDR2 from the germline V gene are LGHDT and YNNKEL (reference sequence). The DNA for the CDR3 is TGTGCCAGCAGCCAAGATCTCTTGGGCAGGGGGTACGGCGGGGAGCTGTTTTTT. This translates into CASSQDLLGRGYGGELFF.

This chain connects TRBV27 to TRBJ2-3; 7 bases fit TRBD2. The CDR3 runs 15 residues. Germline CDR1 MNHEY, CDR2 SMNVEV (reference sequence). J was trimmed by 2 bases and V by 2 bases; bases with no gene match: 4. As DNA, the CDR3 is TGTGCCAGCAGTTTACGGGGGGACCCCACAGATACGCAGTATTTT. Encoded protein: CASSLRGDPTDTQYF.

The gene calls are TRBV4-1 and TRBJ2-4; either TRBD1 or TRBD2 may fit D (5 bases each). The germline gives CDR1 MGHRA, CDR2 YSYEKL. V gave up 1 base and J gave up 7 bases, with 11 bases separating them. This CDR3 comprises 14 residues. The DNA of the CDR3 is TGCGCCAGCAGCCAAGCGAGGGACGTTAACATTCAGTACTTC. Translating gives CASSQARDVNIQYF.

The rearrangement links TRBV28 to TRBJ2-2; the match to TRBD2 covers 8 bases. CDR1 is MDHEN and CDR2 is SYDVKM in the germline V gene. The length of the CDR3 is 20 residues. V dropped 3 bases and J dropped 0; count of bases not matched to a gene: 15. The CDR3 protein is CASSFRRGANVFANTGELFF. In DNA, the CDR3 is TGTGCCAGCAGTTTTAGGCGGGGGGCCAATGTTTTCGCGAACACCGGGGAGCTGTTTTTT.

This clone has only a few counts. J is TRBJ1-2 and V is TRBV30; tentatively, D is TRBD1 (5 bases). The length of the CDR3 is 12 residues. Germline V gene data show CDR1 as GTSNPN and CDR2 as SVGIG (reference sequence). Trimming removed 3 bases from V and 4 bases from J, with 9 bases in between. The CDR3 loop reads CAWSRASYGYTF. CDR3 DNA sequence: TGTGCCTGGAGCAGGGCTTCCTATGGCTACACCTTC.

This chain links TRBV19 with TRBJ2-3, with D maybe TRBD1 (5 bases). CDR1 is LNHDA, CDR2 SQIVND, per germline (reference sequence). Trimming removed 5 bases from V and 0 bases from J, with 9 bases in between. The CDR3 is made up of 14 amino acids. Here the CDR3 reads CASSGHSSTDTQYF. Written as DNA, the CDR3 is TGTGCCAGTAGTGGACATTCAAGCACAGATACGCAGTATTTT.

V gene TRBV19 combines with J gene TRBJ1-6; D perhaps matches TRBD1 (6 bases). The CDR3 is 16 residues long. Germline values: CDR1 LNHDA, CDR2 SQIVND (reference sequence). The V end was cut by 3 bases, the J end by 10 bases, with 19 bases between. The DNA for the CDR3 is TGTGCCAGTAGTATGAACACAGGGCGCTCGGGATCACCCCTCCACTTT. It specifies CASSMNTGRSGSPLHF.

CDR3 in DNA: TGTGCCAGCAGTAGGGACAGCCAAGAGACCCAGTACTTC. Its translation: CASSRDSQETQYF. The chain uses TRBV6-5 and TRBJ2-5; 7 bases match TRBD1. In germline, CDR1 is MNHEY, CDR2 SVGAGI. After removal of 5 bases from V and 1 base from J, the junction contained 1 base not matched to a gene. The CDR3 runs to 13 residues.

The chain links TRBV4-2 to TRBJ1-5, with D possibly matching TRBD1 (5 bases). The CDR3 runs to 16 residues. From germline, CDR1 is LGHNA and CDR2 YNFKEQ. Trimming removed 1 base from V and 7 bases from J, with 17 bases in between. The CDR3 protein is CASSQGPSGGGQPQHF. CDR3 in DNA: TGTGCCAGCAGCCAAGGACCTTCGGGGGGTGGGCAGCCCCAGCATTTT.